These 16 T cell receptor beta chains were sequenced from one sample in a study of T cell responses to AZD1222 COVID-19 vaccine. Here immunoSEQ multiplex PCR was the method, and the copy in TCRdb shows in-frame clones only, minus some. The sample has approximately 150,000 clones; approximately 91% are singletons. This material consisted of peripheral blood, taken 28 days after the second dose of the MenACWY control vaccine. The origin of the receptors is an adult who received the MenACWY meningococcal vaccine as a control.

Only a few counts were recorded for this clone. The J gene is TRBJ1-1, the V gene TRBV9; unclear D gene. Per germline, CDR1 SGDLS and CDR2 YYNGEE. The CDR3 spans 14 residues. V lost 5 bases, J lost 5 bases, and 16 bases lay in between. The CDR3 sequence: CASSRDLARTEAFF. CDR3 bases: TGTGCCAGCAGTCGTGATCTGGCGAGGACTGAAGCTTTCTTT.

The chain is built from TRBV7-3 and TRBJ1-2; the match to TRBD1 covers 7 bases. The CDR3 totals 13 residues. Germline trimming cut 5 bases from V and 8 bases from J; bases unmatched to any gene: 8. Germline V gives CDR1 SGHTA, CDR2 FQGTGA. The CDR3 loop is CASSTQTGFGYTF. CDR3 bases: TGTGCCAGCAGCACCCAGACAGGGTTCGGCTACACCTTC.

CDR3 sequence: CASSGGLAGYTDTQYF. The CDR3 coding sequence is TGTGCCAGCAGCGGGGGACTAGCGGGTTACACAGATACGCAGTATTTT. The chain recombines TRBV7-6 with TRBJ2-3; TRBD2 aligns across 12 bases. V trimming: 5 bases; J trimming: 2 bases; junction bases outside the gene matches: 5. CDR3 length: 16 residues. Looked up from germline, CDR1 is SGHVS and CDR2 is FNYEAQ.

The chain is built from TRBV6-5 and TRBJ2-2; 7 nucleotides align to TRBD1. Germline V gives CDR1 MNHEY, CDR2 SVGAGI. The junction had 5 bases not matched to a gene; V was cut back by 6 bases and J by 4 bases. CDR3 length equals 14 residues. DNA for the CDR3: TGTGCCAGCAGGGGGGACAGACCCACCGGGGAGCTGTTTTTT. Translating gives CASRGDRPTGELFF.

The J gene is TRBJ2-3, the V gene TRBV11-1; D call uncertain. V dropped 1 base and J dropped 2 bases, with 7 bases sitting between them. The CDR3 runs to 14 residues. Germline V gene sequence: CDR1 SGHAT, CDR2 FQDESV (reference sequence). This CDR3 reads CASSLVSDTDTQYF. The CDR3 DNA sequence: TGTGCCAGCAGCTTAGTCTCCGACACAGATACGCAGTATTTT.

The chain combines TRBV5-1 with TRBJ2-2; tentatively, D is TRBD2 (6 bases). This CDR3 has 15 residues. The germline V and J ends were trimmed by 1 base and 5 bases, with 12 bases remaining between them. Germline CDR1 is SGHRS and CDR2 is YFSETQ. The CDR3 bases are TGCGCCAGCAGCTTGATATCTAGCGTGACCGGGGAGCTGTTTTTT. Protein sequence: CASSLISSVTGELFF.

This chain connects TRBV5-1 to TRBJ1-1; D is unclear. CDR1 is SGHRS and CDR2 is YFSETQ in the germline V gene. This CDR3 is 14 amino acids long. Between the trimmed V and J ends, which lost 0 bases and 2 bases, there was a span of 8 bases. CDR3 nucleotides: TGCGCCAGCAGCTTGGAGTCAAGAAACACTGAAGCTTTCTTT. It yields the protein CASSLESRNTEAFF.

This rearrangement joins TRBV6-2 or TRBV6-3 to TRBJ2-1; possible D gene TRBD2, 5 bases. The CDR3 is 15 residues long. The V gene's germline CDR1 is MNHEY and CDR2 SVGEGT. V was shortened by 2 bases and J by 7 bases, with 15 bases between the two germline ends. This chain's CDR3 is CASSYREAGRNEQFF. The CDR3 DNA is TGTGCCAGCAGTTACCGAGAGGCGGGCCGAAATGAGCAGTTCTTC.

The chain combines TRBV5-1 with TRBJ1-1; D is ambiguous. The CDR3 is 15 residues long. V was cut by 2 bases and J by 0 bases, with 11 bases left in between. CDR1 is SGHRS and CDR2 is YFSETQ in the germline V gene. The CDR3 DNA follows: TGCGCCAGCAGCTTCCAGAGCCCCATGAACACTGAAGCTTTCTTT. Translating it yields CASSFQSPMNTEAFF.

V is TRBV20-1 and J is TRBJ1-1; D is ambiguous. Germline assignment: CDR1 DFQATT and CDR2 SNEGSKA (reference sequence). The CDR3 loop spans 16 amino acids. Trimming cost V 3 bases and J 4 bases, with 21 bases left between them. CDR3 in DNA: TGCAGTGCTAGTCGGGGATACGGCACCCGGGGCACTGAAGCTTTCTTT. This sequence encodes CSASRGYGTRGTEAFF.

This clone showed up just a few times. V and J are TRBV7-2 and TRBJ2-3, with D hard to call. Germline V gives CDR1 SGHTA, CDR2 FQGNSA. Trimming stripped 7 bases from V and 3 bases from J, with 14 bases between. The CDR3 has 14 residues. CDR3 sequence: CASTPKGGTDTQYF. The CDR3 DNA reads TGTGCCAGCACCCCCAAGGGTGGGACAGATACGCAGTATTTT.

This clone was seen once. The chain has TRBV4-3 and TRBJ1-4; TRBD1 aligns across 8 bases. The CDR3 totals 16 residues. V shed 0 bases and J 8 bases; nucleotides not matched to a gene: 8. Looked up from germline, CDR1 is LGHNA and CDR2 is YSLEER. The CDR3 is CASSQEGSQGDEKLFF. CDR3 bases: TGCGCCAGCAGCCAAGAAGGCTCACAGGGGGACGAAAAACTGTTTTTT.

The CDR3 is CASSFSIYQPQHF. The CDR3 DNA follows: TGTGCCAGTAGTTTTAGTATTTATCAGCCCCAGCATTTT. V and J are TRBV19 and TRBJ1-5, with D hard to call. Germline-derived CDR1 and CDR2 are LNHDA and SQIVND (reference sequence). The V end lost 5 bases, the J end lost 5 bases, and 10 bases lay between the germline ends. The CDR3 is 13 amino acids. Together with reference TRBV19 and TRBJ1-5, the CDR3 gives the full variable domain: DGGITQSPKYLFRKEGQNVTLSCEQNLNHDAMYWYRQDPGQGLRLIYYSQIVNDFQKGDIAEGYSVSREKKESFPLTVTSAQKNPTAFYLCASSFSIYQPQHFGDGTRLSIL.

J is TRBJ1-1 and V is TRBV5-1; TRBD1 matches 9 bases. CDR1 is SGHRS and CDR2 is YFSETQ in the germline V gene. The CDR3 length is 16 residues. Trimming at V came to 4 bases and at J to 1 base, leaving 8 bases not matched to a gene. The CDR3 DNA reads TGCGCCAGCAGCGCGGACAGGGGAGGAGGGAACACTGAAGCTTTCTTT. Amino acids: CASSADRGGGNTEAFF.

This chain connects TRBV7-3 to TRBJ2-5, with 9 positions matching TRBD2. The CDR3 runs 18 residues. The V segment lost 1 base and the J segment 2 bases; nucleotides outside the gene matches: 11. Germline CDR1 is SGHTA and CDR2 is FQGTGA. CDR3 in DNA: TGTGCCAGCAGCTTAAATAGCCTAGCGGGATCGGGGCAAGAGACCCAGTACTTC. It translates to CASSLNSLAGSGQETQYF.

The V gene is TRBV4-3, the J gene TRBJ1-6; D not resolved. The CDR3 is 16 residues long. V lost 0 bases to trimming and J lost 3 bases, with 9 bases between them. The V gene's germline CDR1 is LGHNA and CDR2 YSLEER. The DNA for the CDR3 is TGCGCCAGCAGCCAAGATAGGGCCTACTATAATTCACCCCTCCACTTT. It is translated as CASSQDRAYYNSPLHF.